The 26 T cell receptor beta chains below all came from one sample that was sequenced in a study of cytomegalovirus exposure and HLA in healthy donors. The PCR contained 60 Vbeta and 13 Jbeta primers. The method was immunoSEQ multiplex PCR; TCRdb's version includes in-frame clones alone and lacks a portion of them. The table shows about 160,000 clones, with approximately 70% occurring only once. The sequenced sample was PBMCs. These receptors were collected from a man between 35 and 55 years old in good health and CMV-seropositive.

The chain links TRBV25-1 to TRBJ1-1, with a tentative D call TRBD1 (5 bases). The CDR3 spans 14 residues. Germline CDR1 reads MGHDK; CDR2 reads SYGVNS. V lost 1 base to trimming and J lost 1 base, with 7 bases between them. CDR3 sequence: CASSESRGNTEAFF. Here the CDR3 DNA reads TGTGCCAGCAGTGAATCAAGGGGGAACACTGAAGCTTTCTTT.

J is TRBJ2-7 and V is TRBV6-5; 7 bases are shared with TRBD1. The CDR3 runs to 15 residues. The ends lost 9 bases at V and 2 bases at J; junction bases unmatched: 13. The germline V gene encodes CDR1 MNHEY and CDR2 SVGAGI. The CDR3 region is CASDPSGTATYEQYF. In nucleotides, the CDR3 is TGTGCCAGTGATCCTTCCGGGACAGCAACCTACGAGCAGTACTTC.

CDR3 DNA sequence: TGTGCCAGCACCCTGGGGCGGGGGGTCTCGGGAGATACGCAGTATTTT. Translated: CASTLGRGVSGDTQYF. The V and J genes are TRBV9 and TRBJ2-3; TRBD2 matches at 8 bases. V was pared by 6 bases and J by 5 bases, with 14 bases of the junction left unmatched. Germline CDR1 is SGDLS and CDR2 is YYNGEE. The CDR3 runs 16 residues.

The chain uses TRBV7-9 and TRBJ2-4; D possibly corresponds to TRBD2 (6 bases). Germline V gene lookup returns CDR1 SEHNR and CDR2 FQNEAQ (reference sequence). This CDR3 region has 15 residues. V was pared by 8 bases and J by 0 bases, with 14 bases between. The CDR3 DNA is TGTGCCAGCGGAGGGCTTGGGTTAGCCAAAAACATTCAGTACTTC. It codes for CASGGLGLAKNIQYF. Complete variable domain (other parts from reference TRBV7-9 and TRBJ2-4): DTGVSQNPRHKITKRGQNVTFRCDPISEHNRLYWYRQTLGQGPEFLTYFQNEAQLEKSRLLSDRFSAERPKGSFSTLEIQRTEQGDSAMYLCASGGLGLAKNIQYFGAGTRLSVL.

In DNA, the CDR3 is TGTGCCAGCAGTGAAATATGGCGGCCTAACACCGGGGAGCTGTTTTTT. This translates into CASSEIWRPNTGELFF. The chain combines TRBV6-1 with TRBJ2-2; D ambiguous. V lost 2 bases, J lost 2 bases, and 12 bases lay in between. This CDR3 has 16 amino acids. Germline V lookup: CDR1 MNHNS, CDR2 SASEGT.

The chain recombines TRBV4-3 with TRBJ1-1; D is ambiguous. The CDR3 is made up of 16 amino acids. V was shortened by 0 bases and J by 6 bases, with 17 bases between the two germline ends. Germline-derived CDR1 and CDR2 are LGHNA and YSLEER. The CDR3 reads CASSQETNMYGSEAFF. DNA for the CDR3: TGCGCCAGCAGCCAAGAAACTAATATGTATGGCTCTGAAGCTTTCTTT.

The V gene is TRBV4-2, the J gene TRBJ2-5, with D maybe TRBD1 (6 bases). The ends were cut back, 2 bases at V and 1 base at J, with 17 bases in the middle. The CDR3 length is 17 residues. Germline CDR1 LGHNA, CDR2 YNFKEQ. In DNA, the CDR3 is TGTGCCAGCAGCCAATCAGTGGGGGCAGGCAGCCAAGAGACCCAGTACTTC. Translation gives CASSQSVGAGSQETQYF.

This CDR3 is CACSRDRRRGYTF. The CDR3 DNA follows: TGTGCCTGTTCCCGGGACAGGCGGCGTGGCTACACCTTC. The gene calls are TRBV30 and TRBJ1-2; TRBD1 matches 8 bases. This CDR3 has 13 residues. Germline V lookup: CDR1 GTSNPN, CDR2 SVGIG (reference sequence). J lost 7 bases, V lost 6 bases, and 10 bases had no gene match.

V usage is TRBV6-6 and J usage is TRBJ2-3, with no clear D. V was trimmed by 2 bases and J by 9 bases, leaving 9 bases between them. Germline CDR1 is MNHNY and CDR2 is SVGAGI (reference sequence). The CDR3 is 12 amino acids. The CDR3 coding sequence is TGTGCCAGCAGTTACGATGCGGTAACGCAGTATTTT. It encodes CASSYDAVTQYF.

The chain combines TRBV28 with TRBJ2-7; tentatively, D is TRBD1 (5 bases). Germline V gene data show CDR1 as MDHEN and CDR2 as SYDVKM. The CDR3 covers 14 residues. Trimming removed 5 bases from V and 3 bases from J, with 14 bases in between. CDR3 in DNA: TGTGCCAGCAGTCTGGTCGACAGAGGCTACGAGCAGTACTTC. It is translated as CASSLVDRGYEQYF.

The rearrangement links TRBV5-6 to TRBJ2-6, with 9 nucleotides matching TRBD1. The CDR3 extends over 19 amino acids. CDR1 is SGHDT and CDR2 is YYEEEE in the germline V gene. V gave up 4 bases and J gave up 0 bases; unmatched junction bases: 11. This CDR3 is CASSPQSGTGFSGANVLTF. The CDR3 coding sequence is TGTGCCAGCAGCCCTCAGTCCGGGACAGGGTTCTCTGGGGCCAACGTCCTGACTTTC.

The chain links TRBV14 to TRBJ2-1; TRBD2 agrees at 8 bases. Germline values: CDR1 SGHDN, CDR2 FVKESK. V was pared by 6 bases and J by 1 base, with 5 bases of the junction left unmatched. The CDR3 has 15 residues. In nucleotides, the CDR3 is TGTGCCAGCAGTATAGCGGGGAGGTCCTACAATGAGCAGTTCTTC. It encodes CASSIAGRSYNEQFF.

The V and J genes are TRBV7-9 and TRBJ1-5, with D possibly matching TRBD1 (5 bases). The CDR3 has 14 residues. With 1 base removed from V and 7 bases from J, the gap between germline ends came to 11 bases. CDR1 is SEHNR, CDR2 FQNEAQ, per germline (reference sequence). The CDR3: CASSLGAGKQPQHF. The CDR3 DNA follows: TGTGCCAGCAGCTTAGGGGCAGGGAAACAGCCCCAGCATTTT.

The gene calls are TRBV4-2 and TRBJ1-5; 8 bases map to TRBD1. V lost 3 bases, J lost 7 bases, and 8 bases stayed unmatched. Germline V gene data show CDR1 as LGHNA and CDR2 as YNFKEQ. The CDR3 is 15 residues long. The CDR3, as DNA: TGTGCCAGCAGCCAGTCGGGACAGGCTATCCAGCCCCAGCATTTT. This codes for CASSQSGQAIQPQHF.

This clone was recorded only once. The chain recombines TRBV6-5 with TRBJ1-1; D remains ambiguous. The V and J ends lost 5 bases and 0 bases respectively, with 10 bases between them. CDR1 and CDR2 (germline): MNHEY, SVGAGI. The length of the CDR3 is 14 residues. CDR3 residues: CASSNNIMNTEAFF. The CDR3 region has the DNA TGTGCCAGCAGTAACAATATAATGAACACTGAAGCTTTCTTT.

J is TRBJ1-2 and V is TRBV7-3; 8 bases line up with TRBD1. The V and J ends lost 6 bases and 4 bases, in that order; junction bases with no gene match: 7. This CDR3 comprises 14 residues. CDR1 and CDR2 (germline): SGHTA, FQGTGA. CDR3 coding DNA: TGTGCCAGCAGTCCAGGGGGCGAGAGCTATGGCTACACCTTC. It is translated as CASSPGGESYGYTF. Complete variable domain (other parts from reference TRBV7-3 and TRBJ1-2): GAGVSQTPSNKVTEKGKYVELRCDPISGHTALYWYRQSLGQGPEFLIYFQGTGAADDSGLPNDRFFAVRPEGSVSTLKIQRTERGDSAVYLCASSPGGESYGYTFGSGTRLTVV.

This clone was counted only a few times. V is TRBV5-1 and J is TRBJ1-4; D is possibly TRBD1 (5 bases). This CDR3 has 15 amino acids. Looked up from germline, CDR1 is SGHRS and CDR2 is YFSETQ. V was pared by 0 bases and J by 3 bases, with 9 bases between. CDR3 loop: CASSLEQAANEKLFF. CDR3 coding DNA: TGCGCCAGCAGCTTGGAACAGGCAGCTAATGAAAAACTGTTTTTT.

The chain carries TRBV6-1 and TRBJ1-1, with D maybe TRBD1 (6 bases). The germline V and J ends were trimmed by 2 bases and 3 bases, with 10 bases remaining between them. The CDR3 spans 14 residues. Germline loops: CDR1 MNHNS, CDR2 SASEGT. The CDR3 region has the DNA TGTGCCAGCAGTGAATGGGGGCGGGACACTGAAGCTTTCTTT. The encoded protein is CASSEWGRDTEAFF.

This chain links TRBV9 with TRBJ2-1; tentatively, D is TRBD2 (5 bases). Trimming removed 0 bases at V and 1 base at J, with 8 bases between. The CDR3 has 15 residues. Germline-derived CDR1 and CDR2 are SGDLS and YYNGEE. This chain's CDR3 is CASSVDRGSYNEQFF. CDR3 nucleotide sequence: TGTGCCAGCAGCGTAGATCGGGGATCCTACAATGAGCAGTTCTTC. The entire variable domain, with the rest obtained from reference TRBV9 and TRBJ2-1, is as follows: DSGVTQTPKHLITATGQRVTLRCSPRSGDLSVYWYQQSLDQGLQFLIQYYNGEERAKGNILERFSAQQFPDLHSELNLSSLELGDSALYFCASSVDRGSYNEQFFGPGTRLTVL.

The CDR3 loop is CASSPGWGNTGELFF. The CDR3, as DNA: TGTGCCAGCAGCCCAGGGTGGGGAAACACCGGGGAGCTGTTTTTT. The chain has TRBV9 and TRBJ2-2; perhaps TRBD1 as D (5 bases). Trimming pared 4 bases from V and 2 bases from J, leaving 12 bases between. The CDR3 is made up of 15 amino acids. Germline CDR1 and CDR2: SGDLS and YYNGEE.

The chain employs TRBV27 and TRBJ1-2; 7 bases match TRBD1. CDR1 and CDR2 (germline): MNHEY, SMNVEV (reference sequence). The CDR3 consists of 15 residues. Unmatched junction bases numbered 12, after V lost 7 bases and J lost 4 bases. This CDR3 reads CASTLRPGTAYGYTF. The CDR3 nucleotides are TGTGCCAGCACCCTCCGTCCCGGGACAGCCTATGGCTACACCTTC.

The genes are TRBV7-2 and TRBJ2-7; TRBD1 aligns across 7 bases. V gave up 3 bases and J gave up 5 bases; unmatched junction bases: 4. The CDR3 is 13 residues long. Germline V gene data show CDR1 as SGHTA and CDR2 as FQGNSA. The CDR3 sequence: CASSLGTVDEQYF. The CDR3, as DNA: TGTGCCAGCAGCTTGGGGACAGTCGACGAGCAGTACTTC.

J is TRBJ2-7 and V is TRBV27; 7 bases match TRBD1. The CDR3 runs to 16 residues. CDR1 is MNHEY and CDR2 is SMNVEV in the germline V gene (reference sequence). V dropped 2 bases and J dropped 4; count of bases not matched to a gene: 11. As DNA, the CDR3 is TGTGCCAGCAGTTTAACGCGTCTGACAGGGAGTTACGAGCAGTACTTC. Its protein is CASSLTRLTGSYEQYF.

This chain uses TRBV7-3 with TRBJ2-3; TRBD1 aligns across 9 bases. V lost 3 bases, J lost 3 bases, and 7 bases stayed unmatched. Germline V CDR1 and CDR2: SGHTA, FQGTGA. This CDR3 comprises 16 residues. CDR3 nucleotides: TGTGCCAGCAGCTTGGCCGGGACAGGGAGGACAGATACGCAGTATTTT. This codes for CASSLAGTGRTDTQYF.

This clone has just one count. V is TRBV11-2 and J is TRBJ1-5; possible D gene TRBD1, 5 bases. CDR1 SGHAT and CDR2 FQNNGV come from the germline V gene. Trimming took off 3 bases at V and 2 bases at J, with 11 bases between the two ends. The CDR3 is 15 amino acids. This chain's CDR3 is CASSLTQGGNQPQHF. In nucleotides, the CDR3 is TGTGCCAGCAGCTTGACCCAGGGTGGCAATCAGCCCCAGCATTTT.

The genes are TRBV2 and TRBJ2-7; D unclear. CDR1 SNHLY and CDR2 FYNNEI come from the germline V gene. This CDR3 has 16 amino acids. With 4 bases removed from V and 1 base from J, the gap between germline ends came to 17 bases. CDR3 bases: TGTGCCAGCAGTGGGGTAGCTGCACCAATTTCCTACGAGCAGTACTTC. This gives the protein CASSGVAAPISYEQYF.